What follows are 29 T cell receptor beta chains derived from one specimen sequenced in a study of T cells after yellow fever vaccination. TCRdb passed the 5' RACE reads through MiXCR, listing each CDR3 protein once. The data contain about 170,000 distinct CDR3 sequences, 8% to 13% of them seen just once; the ten biggest clones take up about 40%. Sequenced material: CD8+ T cells sorted from PBMCs, taken 15 days after the yellow fever booster vaccination. All receptors derive from a man younger than 35 who received the YFV17D yellow fever vaccine.

This clonotype appeared a few times. This chain joins TRBV4-3 and TRBJ1-1, with D unresolved. Looked up from germline, CDR1 is LGHNA and CDR2 is YSLEER. V lost 4 bases and J lost 2, with 14 bases in between. The CDR3 has 15 amino acids. CDR3 bases: TGCGCCAGCAGCCCGCGAGTAACAGCTAACACTGAAGCTTTCTTT. This translates into CASSPRVTANTEAFF.

This chain joins TRBV7-8 and TRBJ1-2, with D tentatively TRBD1 (6 bases). Trimming removed 1 base from V and 1 base from J, with 10 bases in between. The CDR3 is made up of 15 amino acids. Germline V gene sequence: CDR1 SGHVS, CDR2 FQNEAQ. This CDR3 is CASSLVSGVNYGYTF. CDR3 DNA sequence: TGTGCCAGCAGCTTAGTATCAGGGGTTAACTATGGCTACACCTTC.

This clonotype was seen ten or more times. The genes are TRBV20-1 and TRBJ2-7, with D tentatively TRBD2 (6 bases). CDR3 length: 12 amino acids. The V gene lost 7 bases and the J gene lost 1 base, with 11 bases spanning the gap. CDR1 is DFQATT, CDR2 SNEGSKA, per germline (reference sequence). CDR3 bases: TGCAGTGTCGGGAGTCAGTCCTACGAGCAGTACTTC. Translating gives CSVGSQSYEQYF.

The chain is built from TRBV12-3 or TRBV12-4 and TRBJ2-1; D is unresolved. Trimming stripped 5 bases from V and 7 bases from J, with 21 bases between. CDR3 length equals 16 residues. DNA for the CDR3: TGTGCCAGCAGTCGGGTCTATTATTCCGACAATAATGAGCAGTTCTTC. This translates into CASSRVYYSDNNEQFF.

There are many counts of this clonotype. This chain links TRBV7-9 with TRBJ1-2; 7 bases fit TRBD1. This CDR3 has 15 residues. V gave up 8 bases and J gave up 8 bases; unmatched junction bases: 17. Germline CDR1 reads SEHNR; CDR2 reads FQNEAQ (reference sequence). The DNA of the CDR3 is TGTGCCAGCTTGGGGGAGGGGGCGATCTCGCCGGGCTACACCTTC. It specifies CASLGEGAISPGYTF.

Only a few counts were recorded for this clonotype. The chain employs TRBV11-2 and TRBJ2-1; 9 bases fit TRBD2. CDR1 is SGHAT, CDR2 FQNNGV, per germline. With 1 base clipped from V and 0 bases from J, the junction kept 13 bases outside the gene matches. The CDR3 length is 20 residues. The CDR3 DNA follows: TGTGCCAGCAGCTTAGGTAGAGTGCTAGCGGGGATTAGCTCCTACAATGAGCAGTTCTTC. Translation: CASSLGRVLAGISSYNEQFF. Filled out from reference TRBV11-2 and TRBJ2-1, the complete variable domain reads EAGVAQSPRYKIIEKRQSVAFWCNPISGHATLYWYQQILGQGPKLLIQFQNNGVVDDSQLPKDRFSAERLKGVDSTLKIQPAKLEDSAVYLCASSLGRVLAGISSYNEQFFGPGTRLTVL.

This clonotype was counted a few times. J is TRBJ2-1 and V is TRBV5-1, with TRBD2 matching over 7 bases. This CDR3 spans 13 amino acids. With 4 bases clipped from V and 8 bases from J, the junction kept 6 bases outside the gene matches. Germline lookup yields CDR1 SGHRS and CDR2 YFSETQ. The CDR3 sequence: CASSPLGGDEQFF. DNA for the CDR3: TGCGCCAGCAGCCCCTTGGGGGGGGATGAGCAGTTCTTC.

This clonotype was recorded a few times. The V gene is TRBV6-2 or TRBV6-3, the J gene TRBJ2-7; D is unclear. From germline, CDR1 is MNHEY and CDR2 SVGEGT. V dropped 2 bases and J dropped 7 bases, with 9 bases sitting between them. The CDR3 has 12 amino acids. The DNA for the CDR3 is TGTGCCAGCAGTTACATTCTGGGGGAGCAGTACTTC. Its protein is CASSYILGEQYF.

A few counts support this clonotype. The genes are TRBV5-1 and TRBJ2-1; TRBD2 matches 7 bases. The J segment lost 5 bases and the V segment lost 0 bases, leaving 11 bases of the junction unmatched. The CDR3 spans 17 residues. CDR1 is SGHRS and CDR2 is YFSETQ in the germline V gene. CDR3 loop: CASSLAWGGTSHNEQFF. The DNA of the CDR3 is TGCGCCAGCAGCTTGGCCTGGGGGGGGACCTCTCACAATGAGCAGTTCTTC.

This clonotype was seen a handful of times. This sequence joins TRBV7-2 and TRBJ2-7; the D is unclear. The CDR3 is 14 amino acids. Between the trimmed V and J ends, which lost 4 bases and 0 bases, there was a span of 10 bases. The V gene's germline CDR1 is SGHTA and CDR2 FQGNSA. CDR3 protein: CASSSPGSSYEQYF. In nucleotides, the CDR3 is TGTGCCAGCAGCTCACCGGGTTCCTCCTACGAGCAGTACTTC.

The chain links TRBV27 to TRBJ2-7; D is tentatively TRBD1 or TRBD2 (5 bases each). Trimming stripped 4 bases from V and 6 bases from J, with 7 bases between. The germline V gene has CDR1 MNHEY and CDR2 SMNVEV (reference sequence). The CDR3 length is 11 residues. Written as DNA, the CDR3 is TGTGCCAGCAGTTGGGGGAGCGAGCAGTACTTC. This codes for CASSWGSEQYF.

The sample holds many counts of this clonotype. CDR3: CASSQRTDNEQFF. In DNA form, the CDR3 reads TGCGCCAGCAGCCAACGGACAGACAATGAGCAGTTCTTC. J is TRBJ2-1 and V is TRBV4-3; a weak D match, TRBD1 (6 bases). The germline V and J ends were trimmed by 2 bases and 5 bases, with 7 bases remaining between them. The CDR3 sequence is 13 residues long. Germline CDR1 LGHNA, CDR2 YSLEER.

This clonotype appeared a few times. The chain recombines TRBV27 with TRBJ2-1, with 7 bases identical to TRBD2. The CDR3 length is 16 residues. Germline CDR1 MNHEY, CDR2 SMNVEV (reference sequence). V gave up 1 base and J gave up 4 bases; unmatched junction bases: 7. The CDR3 spells CASSLYWGGEYNEQFF. The CDR3, as DNA: TGTGCCAGCAGTTTATATTGGGGGGGAGAATACAATGAGCAGTTCTTC.

This clonotype was counted only a few times. The chain combines TRBV5-5 with TRBJ1-2; maybe TRBD1 (5 bases). Deletions cut 2 bases from V and 7 bases from J, with 15 bases between. CDR3 length: 14 amino acids. CDR1 is SGHKS and CDR2 is YYEKEE in the germline V gene (reference sequence). The CDR3 DNA follows: TGTGCCAGCAGCTTCGCTCGGGGGAATGGTGGCTACACCTTC. Translating it yields CASSFARGNGGYTF.

The rearrangement links TRBV28 to TRBJ2-5, with TRBD1 as a possible D gene (6 bases). Germline-derived CDR1 and CDR2 are MDHEN and SYDVKM. V lost 1 base and J lost 4, with 16 bases in between. This CDR3 contains 16 residues. Here the CDR3 DNA reads TGTGCCAGCAGTTTATTGTTTCCCACAGGGAGAGAGACCCAGTACTTC. Translating gives CASSLLFPTGRETQYF. Full variable domain (outside the CDR3, taken from reference TRBV28 and TRBJ2-5): DVKVTQSSRYLVKRTGEKVFLECVQDMDHENMFWYRQDPGLGLRLIYFSYDVKMKEKGDIPEGYSVSREKKERFSLILESASTNQTSMYLCASSLLFPTGRETQYFGPGTRLLVL.

This clonotype was detected ten times or more. This chain connects TRBV23-1 to TRBJ1-6, with 7 bases identical to TRBD1. TRBV23-1 is an ORF, and what it does is uncertain. The CDR3 consists of 16 residues. V shed 3 bases, J shed 6 bases, and the junction held 8 bases outside the gene matches. The CDR3 nucleotides read TGCGCCAGCAGTCAGGCGGGACAGCAGGTTAATTCACCCCTCCACTTT. It is translated as CASSQAGQQVNSPLHF.

This clonotype was found many times. The chain recombines TRBV11-2 with TRBJ2-3, with 8 bases matching TRBD2. CDR1 is SGHAT and CDR2 is FQNNGV in the germline V gene. The CDR3 has 17 amino acids. With V trimmed by 5 bases and J by 1 base, 11 bases remained unmatched. CDR3 amino acids: CASSSPPQRGRTDTQYF. As DNA, the CDR3 is TGTGCCAGCAGCAGCCCCCCCCAGCGGGGGCGCACAGATACGCAGTATTTT.

This clonotype was seen repeatedly, ten times or more. The chain couples TRBV6-2 or TRBV6-3 to TRBJ2-7, with D possibly TRBD1 on 5 matching bases. Germline V gene sequence: CDR1 MNHEY, CDR2 SVGEGT. V lost 6 bases, J lost 1 base, and 7 bases lay in between. There are 12 residues in the CDR3. The CDR3 region is CASSPGSYEQYV. CDR3 nucleotides: TGTGCCAGCAGCCCAGGGTCCTACGAGCAGTACGTC.

In this sample, this clonotype turned up a few times. This chain joins TRBV4-2 and TRBJ2-1; D uncertain. Germline lookup yields CDR1 LGHNA and CDR2 YNFKEQ. The CDR3 runs 11 residues. Trimming removed 0 bases at V and 10 bases at J, with 4 bases between. The CDR3 sequence: CASSQDGEQFF. CDR3 nucleotides: TGTGCCAGCAGCCAAGATGGAGAGCAGTTCTTC.

A few counts support this clonotype. V usage is TRBV7-3 and J usage is TRBJ2-1; no reliable D call. CDR3 length: 15 residues. V lost 1 base, J lost 5 bases, and 12 bases lay in between. CDR1 is SGHTA and CDR2 is FQGTGA in the germline V gene. CDR3 nucleotide sequence: TGTGCCAGCAGCTTAATAGCTGGCGGAGACAATGAGCAGTTCTTC. This translates into CASSLIAGGDNEQFF.

V usage is TRBV6-2 or TRBV6-3 and J usage is TRBJ2-5; 8 bases line up with TRBD1. V was pared by 8 bases and J by 5 bases, with 10 bases of the junction left unmatched. In germline, CDR1 is MNHEY, CDR2 SVGEGT. This CDR3 region has 14 residues. The CDR3 nucleotides are TGTGCCAGCGGTAACGACAGGGGTCAGGAGACCCAGTACTTC. Translating it yields CASGNDRGQETQYF.

This clonotype was counted only a few times. The chain combines TRBV5-4 with TRBJ2-7; 7 nucleotides align to TRBD1. V shed 4 bases, J shed 0 bases, and the junction held 7 bases outside the gene matches. Germline CDR1 reads SGHNT; CDR2 reads YYREEE (reference sequence). The CDR3 contains 15 residues. CDR3 protein: CASSPFDRVSYEQYF. CDR3 nucleotide sequence: TGTGCCAGCAGCCCCTTCGACAGGGTCTCCTACGAGCAGTACTTC.

J is TRBJ2-2 and V is TRBV11-2; D is undetermined. Trimming cost V 4 bases and J 5 bases, with 8 bases left between them. The germline V gene encodes CDR1 SGHAT and CDR2 FQNNGV. The CDR3 has 13 residues. The CDR3 DNA sequence: TGTGCCAGCAGCTCCACGAGGACCGGGGAGCTGTTTTTT. Amino acid sequence: CASSSTRTGELFF.

The table lists this clonotype with many counts. V is TRBV5-1 and J is TRBJ2-1; no clear D gene. CDR1 is SGHRS and CDR2 is YFSETQ in the germline V gene. The V gene lost 0 bases and the J gene lost 4 bases, with 11 bases spanning the gap. This CDR3 region has 15 residues. The chain's CDR3 is CASSLGVYSYNEQFF. The CDR3 region has the DNA TGCGCCAGCAGCTTGGGAGTATACTCATACAATGAGCAGTTCTTC.

This chain uses TRBV4-3 with TRBJ2-4, with 11 bases identical to TRBD1. Germline CDR1 LGHNA, CDR2 YSLEER. CDR3 length: 18 amino acids. The J segment lost 1 base and the V segment lost 1 base, leaving 6 bases of the junction unmatched. This chain's CDR3 is CASSQAWTGGAAKNIQYF. In DNA, the CDR3 is TGCGCCAGCAGCCAAGCGTGGACAGGGGGCGCGGCCAAAAACATTCAGTACTTC.

The genes are TRBV29-1 and TRBJ1-5; 9 nucleotides align to TRBD1. V dropped 1 base and J dropped 3; count of bases not matched to a gene: 10. The CDR3 has 17 residues. Germline values: CDR1 SQVTM, CDR2 ANQGSEA. The DNA for the CDR3 is TGCAGCGTTGAAGGGGAGGGACAGGGCCGTACCAATCAGCCCCAGCATTTT. It encodes CSVEGEGQGRTNQPQHF.

This clonotype was observed a handful of times. J is TRBJ2-1 and V is TRBV20-1; the D gene could be TRBD1 or TRBD2 (5 bases each). This CDR3 region has 15 residues. Per the germline V gene, CDR1 is DFQATT and CDR2 is SNEGSKA (reference sequence). V shed 1 base and J shed 2 bases, with 12 bases lying between them. In DNA form, the CDR3 reads TGCAGTGCTAGAGCAAGCTCGGGACCCTACAATGAGCAGTTCTTC. Its translation is CSARASSGPYNEQFF.

J is TRBJ1-2 and V is TRBV20-1; D is undetermined. This CDR3 contains 11 residues. Germline loops: CDR1 DFQATT, CDR2 SNEGSKA (reference sequence). Deletions cut 3 bases from V and 4 bases from J, with 6 bases between. DNA of the CDR3: TGCAGTGCTAGCTTGCGCTATGGCTACACCTTC. It specifies CSASLRYGYTF.

This chain connects TRBV7-6 to TRBJ1-3; unclear D gene. CDR1 is SGHVS, CDR2 FNYEAQ, per germline. The CDR3 has 14 residues. Trimming stripped 5 bases from V and 7 bases from J, with 15 bases between. CDR3: CASSPENDDNTIYF. The CDR3 DNA follows: TGTGCCAGCAGCCCAGAGAACGACGATAACACCATATATTTT.